This T cell receptor beta chain was obtained from a study of OX40 agonist ivuxolimab in advanced cancers. The V gene lost 3 bases and the J gene lost 0 bases, with 9 bases spanning the gap. CDR3 size: 16 residues. The germline CDR1 and CDR2 sequences are SGHAT and FQDESV (reference sequence). This clone was observed a handful of times. Assay used: immunoSEQ multiplex PCR; TCRdb lists only in-frame clones, some missing. The table lists about 76,000 clones, around 85% of them singletons. V usage is TRBV11-1 and J usage is TRBJ2-6; possibly TRBD1 for D (6 bases). The TCR sequence derives from an adult with an advanced solid tumor such as melanoma, head and neck, liver or kidney cancer. The sample here was CD4+ or CD8+ T cells sorted from blood, taken in a trial of the OX40 agonist ivuxolimab. DNA of the CDR3: TGTGCCAGCAGCTTTAGGGGGAACTCTGGGGCCAACGTCCTGACTTTC. Amino acid sequence: CASSFRGNSGANVLTF. Together with reference TRBV11-1 and TRBJ2-6, the CDR3 gives the full variable domain: EAEVAQSPRYKITEKSQAVAFWCDPISGHATLYWYRQILGQGPELLVQFQDESVVDDSQLPKDRFSAERLKGVDSTLKIQPAELGDSAMYLCASSFRGNSGANVLTFGAGSRLTVL.